This T cell receptor (beta chain) comes out of a study of CD8+ T cells in alopecia areata. The overall study: Treated patients received oral tofacitinib, 5 to 10 mg twice daily.

Germline CDR1 and CDR2: SGHTA and FQGNSA. Trimming took 1 base from V and 6 from J; bases not matched to a gene: 12. The CDR3 spans 17 residues. Lesional scalp punch biopsies and peripheral blood were collected from alopecia areata patients. The sample holds a few counts of this clone. The target antigen is unknown. Following extraction, RNA underwent reverse transcription to cDNA, which served as the sequencing template. The assay was immunoSEQ multiplex PCR, and TCRdb's table has in-frame clones only and misses some. The sample contains 69,000 or so clones, approximately 61% of which appear only once. Study results and limitations: Affected lesional scalp, above all in alopecia totalis/universalis, was more clonal than normal scalp. It was less clear whether patients shared TCRs than it was in mice, possibly because of HLA.

This chain uses TRBV7-2 with TRBJ2-3; the match to TRBD2 covers 8 bases. Source: CD8+ T cells sorted from blood, taken at week 0. This clonotype originated in a human donor with alopecia areata. CDR3 sequence reads: CASSLVLAGDHRDTQYF. The CDR3 coding sequence is TGTGCCAGCAGCTTAGTTCTAGCGGGTGATCATCGGGATACGCAGTATTTT. The whole variable domain, remainder taken from reference TRBV7-2 and TRBJ2-3, is GAGVSQSPSNKVTEKGKDVELRCDPISGHTALYWYRQSLGQGLEFLIYFQGNSAPDKSGLPSDRFSAERTGGSVSTLTIQRTQQEDSAVYLCASSLVLAGDHRDTQYFGPGTRLTVL.